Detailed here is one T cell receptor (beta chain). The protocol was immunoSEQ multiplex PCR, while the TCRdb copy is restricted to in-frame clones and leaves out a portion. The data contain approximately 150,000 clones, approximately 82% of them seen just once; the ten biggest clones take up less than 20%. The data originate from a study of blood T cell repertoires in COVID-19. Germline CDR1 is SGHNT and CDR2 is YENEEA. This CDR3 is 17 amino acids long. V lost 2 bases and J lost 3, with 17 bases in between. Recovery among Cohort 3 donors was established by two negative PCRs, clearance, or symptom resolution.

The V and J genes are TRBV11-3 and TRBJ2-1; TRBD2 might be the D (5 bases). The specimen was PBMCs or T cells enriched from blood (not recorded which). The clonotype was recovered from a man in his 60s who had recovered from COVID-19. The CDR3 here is CASSLYTGNSLYNEQFF. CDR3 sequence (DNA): TGTGCCAGCAGCTTATACACCGGGAACTCGCTCTACAATGAGCAGTTCTTC.